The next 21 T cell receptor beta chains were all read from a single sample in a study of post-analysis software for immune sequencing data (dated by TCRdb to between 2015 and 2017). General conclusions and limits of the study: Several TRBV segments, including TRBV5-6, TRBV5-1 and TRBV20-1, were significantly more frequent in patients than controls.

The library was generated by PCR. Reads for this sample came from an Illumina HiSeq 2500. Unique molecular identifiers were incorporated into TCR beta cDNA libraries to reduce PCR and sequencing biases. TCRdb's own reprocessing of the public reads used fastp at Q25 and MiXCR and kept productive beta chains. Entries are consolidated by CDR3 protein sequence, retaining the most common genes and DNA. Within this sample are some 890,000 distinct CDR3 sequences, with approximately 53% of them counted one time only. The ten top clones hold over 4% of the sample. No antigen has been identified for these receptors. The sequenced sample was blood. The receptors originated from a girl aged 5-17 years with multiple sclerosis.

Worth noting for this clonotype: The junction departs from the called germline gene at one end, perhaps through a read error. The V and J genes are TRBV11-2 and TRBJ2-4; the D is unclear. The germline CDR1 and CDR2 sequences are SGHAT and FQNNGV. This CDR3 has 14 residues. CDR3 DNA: TGTGCCTTGAAGAAGGATTTCCCAAAAACATTCAGTACTTTC. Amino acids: CALKKDFPKTFSTF.

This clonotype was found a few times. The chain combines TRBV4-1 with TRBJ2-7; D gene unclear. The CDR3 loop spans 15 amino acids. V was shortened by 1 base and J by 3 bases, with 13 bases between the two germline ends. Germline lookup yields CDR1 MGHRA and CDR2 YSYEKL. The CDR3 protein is CASSQGVDWDYEQYF. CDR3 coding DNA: TGCGCCAGCAGCCAAGGAGTCGACTGGGACTACGAGCAGTACTTC.

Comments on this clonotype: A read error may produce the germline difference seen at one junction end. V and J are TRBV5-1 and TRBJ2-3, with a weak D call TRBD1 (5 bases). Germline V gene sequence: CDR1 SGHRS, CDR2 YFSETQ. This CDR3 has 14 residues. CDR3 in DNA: TGCGCCAGCAGCTTGGCCGACAGCACAGATATGCAGTATTTT. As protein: CASSLADSTDMQYF.

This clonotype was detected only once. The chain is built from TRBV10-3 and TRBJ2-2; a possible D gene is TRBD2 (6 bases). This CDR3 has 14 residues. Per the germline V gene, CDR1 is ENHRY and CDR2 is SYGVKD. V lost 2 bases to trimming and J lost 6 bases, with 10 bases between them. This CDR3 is CAISETPGAGELFF. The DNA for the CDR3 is TGTGCCATCAGTGAGACCCCGGGGGCCGGGGAGCTGTTTTTT.

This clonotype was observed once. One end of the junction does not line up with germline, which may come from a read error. CDR3 in DNA: TGTACCAGCAGTCCCTCCTACAATGAGCAGTTCTTC. Its protein is CTSSPSYNEQFF. J is TRBJ2-1 and V is TRBV6-1; D is uncertain. Germline assignment: CDR1 MNHNS and CDR2 SASEGT. The CDR3 has 12 amino acids.

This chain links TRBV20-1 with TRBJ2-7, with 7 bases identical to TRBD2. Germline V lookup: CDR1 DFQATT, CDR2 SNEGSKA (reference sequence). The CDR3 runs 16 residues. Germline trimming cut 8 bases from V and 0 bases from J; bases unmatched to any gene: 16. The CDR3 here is CSLSNPGGGDSYEQYF. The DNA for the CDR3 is TGCAGTCTAAGTAACCCGGGAGGCGGAGACTCCTACGAGCAGTACTTC.

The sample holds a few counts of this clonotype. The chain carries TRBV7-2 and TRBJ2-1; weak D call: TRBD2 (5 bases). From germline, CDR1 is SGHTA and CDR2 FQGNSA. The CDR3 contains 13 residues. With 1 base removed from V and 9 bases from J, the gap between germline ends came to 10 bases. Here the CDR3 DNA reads TGTGCCAGCAGCTTAGAACTAGTCAGTGAGCAGTTCTTC. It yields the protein CASSLELVSEQFF.

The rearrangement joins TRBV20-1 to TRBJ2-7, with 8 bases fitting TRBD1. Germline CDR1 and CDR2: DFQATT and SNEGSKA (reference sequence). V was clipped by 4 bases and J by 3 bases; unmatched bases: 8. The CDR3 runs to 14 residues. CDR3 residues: CSANPGQVGYEQYF. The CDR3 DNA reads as TGCAGTGCTAACCCGGGACAGGTGGGCTACGAGCAGTACTTC.

The CDR3, as DNA: TGTGCCACCGTTCCAGGGTGGACAGATACGCAGTATTTT. Its translation is CATVPGWTDTQYF. The J gene is TRBJ2-3, the V gene TRBV10-3; D possibly corresponds to TRBD1 (5 bases). Deletions cut 10 bases from V and 3 bases from J, with 14 bases between. The CDR3 extends over 13 amino acids. CDR1 ENHRY and CDR2 SYGVKD come from the germline V gene.

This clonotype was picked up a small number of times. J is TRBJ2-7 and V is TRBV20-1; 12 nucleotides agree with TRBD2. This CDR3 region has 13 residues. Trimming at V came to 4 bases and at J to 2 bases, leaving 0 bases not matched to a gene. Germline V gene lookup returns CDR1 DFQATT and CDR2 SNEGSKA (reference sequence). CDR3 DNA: TGCAGTGCTACTAGCGGGAGGGCCTACGAGCAGTACTTC. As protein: CSATSGRAYEQYF.

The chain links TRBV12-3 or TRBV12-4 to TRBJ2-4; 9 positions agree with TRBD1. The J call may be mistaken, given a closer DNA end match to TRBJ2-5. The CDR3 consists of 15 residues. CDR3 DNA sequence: TGTGCCAGCAGCCCCAGACAGGGGGAAACGGAGACCCAGTACTTC. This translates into CASSPRQGETETQYF.

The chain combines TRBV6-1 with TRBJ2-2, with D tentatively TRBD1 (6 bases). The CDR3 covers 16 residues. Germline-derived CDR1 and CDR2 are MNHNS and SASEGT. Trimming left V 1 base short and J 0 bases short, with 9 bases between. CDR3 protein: CASSEVTGSNTGELFF. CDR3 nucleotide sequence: TGTGCCAGCAGTGAAGTAACAGGGTCGAACACCGGGGAGCTGTTTTTT.

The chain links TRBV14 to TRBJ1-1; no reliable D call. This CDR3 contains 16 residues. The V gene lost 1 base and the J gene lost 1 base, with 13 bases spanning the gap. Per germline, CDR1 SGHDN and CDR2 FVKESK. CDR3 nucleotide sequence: TGTGCCAGCAGCCAAGCGGGCCGTTCGCGGAACACTGAAGCTTTCTTT. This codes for CASSQAGRSRNTEAFF.

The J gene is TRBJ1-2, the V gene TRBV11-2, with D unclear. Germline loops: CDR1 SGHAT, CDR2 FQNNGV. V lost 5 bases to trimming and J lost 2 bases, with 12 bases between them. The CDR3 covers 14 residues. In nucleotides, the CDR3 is TGTGCCAGCAGCCCCGATACACACAACTATGGCTACACCTTC. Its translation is CASSPDTHNYGYTF.

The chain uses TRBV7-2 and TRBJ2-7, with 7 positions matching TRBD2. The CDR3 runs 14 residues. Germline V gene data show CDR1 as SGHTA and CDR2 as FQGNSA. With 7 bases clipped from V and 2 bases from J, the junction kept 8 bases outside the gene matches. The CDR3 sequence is CASIGTTIPYEQYF. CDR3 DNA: TGTGCCAGCATCGGGACTACAATACCCTACGAGCAGTACTTC.

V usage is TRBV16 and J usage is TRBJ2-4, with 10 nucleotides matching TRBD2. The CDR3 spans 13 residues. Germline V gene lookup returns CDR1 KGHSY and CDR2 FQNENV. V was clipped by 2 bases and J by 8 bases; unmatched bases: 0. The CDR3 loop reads CASSQGTSDIQYF. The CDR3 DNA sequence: TGTGCCAGCAGCCAAGGGACTAGCGACATTCAGTACTTC.

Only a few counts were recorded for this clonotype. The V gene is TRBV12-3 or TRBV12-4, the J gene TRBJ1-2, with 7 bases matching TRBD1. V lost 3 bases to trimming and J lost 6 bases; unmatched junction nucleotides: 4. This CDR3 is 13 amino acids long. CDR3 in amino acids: CASSFGTANGYTF. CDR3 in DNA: TGTGCCAGCAGTTTCGGGACAGCAAATGGCTACACCTTC.

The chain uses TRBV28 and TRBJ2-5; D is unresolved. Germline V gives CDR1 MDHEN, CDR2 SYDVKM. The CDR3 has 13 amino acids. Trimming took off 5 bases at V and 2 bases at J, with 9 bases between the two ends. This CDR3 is CASSDSSQETQYF. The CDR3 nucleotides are TGTGCCAGCAGTGATTCTAGTCAAGAGACCCAGTACTTC.

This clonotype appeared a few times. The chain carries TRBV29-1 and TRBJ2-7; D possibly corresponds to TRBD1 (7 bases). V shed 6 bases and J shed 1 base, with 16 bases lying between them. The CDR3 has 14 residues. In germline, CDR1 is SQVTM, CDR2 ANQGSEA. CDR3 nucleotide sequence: TGCAGCGTGACAGGGAGGCTCTATTCCTACGAGCAGTACTTC. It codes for CSVTGRLYSYEQYF.

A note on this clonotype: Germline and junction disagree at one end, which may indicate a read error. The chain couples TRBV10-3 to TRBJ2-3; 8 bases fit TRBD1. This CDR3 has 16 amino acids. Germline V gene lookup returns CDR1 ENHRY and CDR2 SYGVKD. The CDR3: CAISAGGPSSIDTQYF. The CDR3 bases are TGTGCCATCAGTGCAGGGGGCCCATCTAGCATAGATACGCAGTATTTT.

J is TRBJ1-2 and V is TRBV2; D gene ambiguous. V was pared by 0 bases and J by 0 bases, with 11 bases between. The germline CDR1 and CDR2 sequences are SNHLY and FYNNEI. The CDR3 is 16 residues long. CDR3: CASSEARREANYGYTF. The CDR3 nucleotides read TGTGCCAGCAGTGAAGCGCGTAGAGAAGCTAACTATGGCTACACCTTC.